One and the same sample provided the 19 T cell receptor beta chains below, sequenced in a study of technical replicates of blood from a handful of donors. Using immunoSEQ multiplex PCR, the repertoire was profiled, and TCRdb retains in-frame clones only, with some absent. Among about 84,000 clones listed, 97% were seen once. Sequencing was performed on T cells isolated from PBMCs. These TCRs come from a human donor in good health.

V and J are TRBV27 and TRBJ2-7, with 11 bases aligning to TRBD2. This CDR3 has 14 residues. Germline lookup yields CDR1 MNHEY and CDR2 SMNVEV (reference sequence). Unmatched junction bases numbered 4, after V lost 6 bases and J lost 3 bases. The CDR3 nucleotides read TGTGCCAGCAGCGCACTAGCGGGAGACTACGAGCAGTACTTC. Its protein product is CASSALAGDYEQYF.

CDR3 in amino acids: CASSPTTGRNYGYTF. DNA for the CDR3: TGTGCCAGCAGTCCCACAACCGGGAGGAACTATGGCTACACCTTC. This sequence joins TRBV6-5 and TRBJ1-2; no clear D gene. The CDR3 totals 15 residues. In germline, CDR1 is MNHEY, CDR2 SVGAGI. Trimming pared 5 bases from V and 2 bases from J, leaving 15 bases between.

On this clone: One end of the junction does not line up with germline, which may come from a read error. V and J are TRBV7-7 and TRBJ2-5; 7 bases agree with TRBD1. The CDR3 runs 13 residues. Germline V gives CDR1 SSHAT, CDR2 FNYEAQ (reference sequence). CDR3 DNA sequence: TGTGCTAGCAGCGACAGGGAATCTGGGACCCAGTACTTC. This gives the protein CASSDRESGTQYF.

The rearrangement uses TRBV25-1 and TRBJ2-7, with 11 bases that match TRBD1. Germline loops: CDR1 MGHDK, CDR2 SYGVNS. The length of the CDR3 is 18 residues. J lost 1 base, V lost 4 bases, and 12 bases had no gene match. The CDR3 protein is CASSGKGQGAVGSYEQYF. As DNA, the CDR3 is TGTGCCAGCAGTGGAAAAGGACAGGGGGCTGTAGGATCCTACGAGCAGTACTTC.

V usage is TRBV4-1 and J usage is TRBJ2-1, with TRBD2 identical over 7 bases. J was trimmed by 4 bases and V by 0 bases; bases with no gene match: 12. Germline assignment: CDR1 MGHRA and CDR2 YSYEKL. This CDR3 is 18 amino acids long. CDR3 nucleotides: TGCGCCAGCAGCCAAGAGGTGCCGCCAGCGGGAATGTACAATGAGCAGTTCTTC. As protein: CASSQEVPPAGMYNEQFF.

The rearrangement joins TRBV5-1 to TRBJ1-1; 10 nucleotides match TRBD1. The ends lost 5 bases at V and 3 bases at J; junction bases unmatched: 10. Per the germline V gene, CDR1 is SGHRS and CDR2 is YFSETQ. This CDR3 contains 16 residues. CDR3 amino acids: CASSPTGTGVYTEAFF. CDR3 bases: TGCGCCAGCAGTCCGACCGGGACAGGGGTGTACACTGAAGCTTTCTTT.

The J gene is TRBJ2-5, the V gene TRBV5-1; 11 bases align to TRBD2. The CDR3 runs 16 residues. The ends lost 4 bases at V and 0 bases at J; junction bases unmatched: 5. Germline V gene lookup returns CDR1 SGHRS and CDR2 YFSETQ. The DNA for the CDR3 is TGCGCCAGCAGCACGCTGACTAGCGGGGACCAAGAGACCCAGTACTTC. It yields the protein CASSTLTSGDQETQYF.

The chain joins TRBV10-2 to TRBJ2-1, with 8 bases that match TRBD1. The CDR3 runs to 14 residues. From germline, CDR1 is WSHSY and CDR2 SAAADI. Trimming removed 6 bases from V and 7 bases from J; junction bases left unmatched: 8. The CDR3 protein is CASRPDRGENEQFF. For the CDR3, the DNA is TGCGCCAGCAGACCCGACAGGGGCGAGAATGAGCAGTTCTTC.

In DNA, the CDR3 is TGTGCCAGCAGTGAAACAGGGGACGGGGCCAACGTCCTGACTTTC. Protein: CASSETGDGANVLTF. The rearrangement joins TRBV6-1 to TRBJ2-6; TRBD1 agrees at 7 bases. The V gene's germline CDR1 is MNHNS and CDR2 SASEGT. With 2 bases clipped from V and 4 bases from J, the junction kept 2 bases outside the gene matches. This CDR3 contains 15 residues.

The V gene is TRBV4-2, the J gene TRBJ2-2, with D uncertain. CDR3 length equals 12 residues. Trimming took 6 bases from V and 6 from J, leaving 8 bases between them. From germline, CDR1 is LGHNA and CDR2 YNFKEQ. The CDR3 DNA reads as TGTGCCAGCAGATCACCAGCCGGGGAGCTGTTTTTT. This translates into CASRSPAGELFF.

The rearrangement joins TRBV2 to TRBJ1-1, with D uncertain. Germline-derived CDR1 and CDR2 are SNHLY and FYNNEI. V shed 6 bases and J shed 3 bases, with 8 bases lying between them. The CDR3 extends over 12 amino acids. In DNA, the CDR3 is TGTGCCAGCAGGCGTGGTGACACTGAAGCTTTCTTT. Translating it yields CASRRGDTEAFF. The variable domain in full, with the rest retrieved from reference TRBV2 and TRBJ1-1, is EPEVTQTPSHQVTQMGQEVILRCVPISNHLYFYWYRQILGQKVEFLVSFYNNEISEKSEIFDDQFSVERPDGSNFTLKIRSTKLEDSAMYFCASRRGDTEAFFGQGTRLTVV.

V gene TRBV11-2 combines with J gene TRBJ2-3; 9 bases match TRBD2. The germline V gene has CDR1 SGHAT and CDR2 FQNNGV. V was pared by 1 base and J by 5 bases, with 4 bases of the junction left unmatched. The CDR3 is 15 residues long. CDR3 residues: CASSLGISGGDTQYF. DNA for the CDR3: TGTGCCAGCAGCTTAGGAATTAGCGGGGGAGATACGCAGTATTTT.

This chain uses TRBV6-1 with TRBJ2-7; TRBD2 agrees at 8 bases. This CDR3 region has 15 residues. The germline V gene encodes CDR1 MNHNS and CDR2 SASEGT. The V gene end was trimmed by 5 bases and the J gene end by 5 bases; junction bases not matched to a gene: 11. The CDR3 is CASSPRGGPSDEQYF. The CDR3 DNA is TGTGCCAGCAGTCCCCGGGGGGGCCCTTCGGACGAGCAGTACTTC.

The chain uses TRBV6-4 and TRBJ2-1, with TRBD2 matching 13 bases. Germline V lookup: CDR1 MRHNA, CDR2 SNTAGT. This CDR3 contains 14 residues. The V segment lost 6 bases and the J segment 11 bases; nucleotides outside the gene matches: 7. CDR3 amino acids: CASSRLAGGSKQFF. The CDR3 bases are TGTGCCAGCAGCCGACTAGCGGGAGGCAGTAAGCAGTTCTTC.

The chain recombines TRBV11-3 with TRBJ2-1; weak D call: TRBD2 (7 bases). The CDR3 consists of 14 residues. Trimming cost V 5 bases and J 7 bases, with 15 bases left between them. Germline CDR1 is SGHNT and CDR2 is YENEEA. The CDR3: CASSPGGRGNEQFF. In DNA form, the CDR3 reads TGTGCCAGCAGCCCGGGGGGCAGGGGTAATGAGCAGTTCTTC. The whole variable domain, filled in from reference TRBV11-3 and TRBJ2-1, reads EAGVVQSPRYKIIEKKQPVAFWCNPISGHNTLYWYLQNLGQGPELLIRYENEEAVDDSQLPKDRFSAERLKGVDSTLKIQPAELGDSAVYLCASSPGGRGNEQFFGPGTRLTVL.

The chain joins TRBV5-1 to TRBJ2-3; 7 bases are a match to TRBD2. This CDR3 has 16 residues. In germline, CDR1 is SGHRS, CDR2 YFSETQ. Trimming removed 5 bases from V and 0 bases from J; junction bases left unmatched: 9. The CDR3 spells CASRGGQYTSTDTQYF. CDR3 in DNA: TGCGCCAGCAGGGGAGGGCAATACACTAGCACAGATACGCAGTATTTT. Variable domain in full (rest from reference TRBV5-1 and TRBJ2-3): KAGVTQTPRYLIKTRGQQVTLSCSPISGHRSVSWYQQTPGQGLQFLFEYFSETQRNKGNFPGRFSGRQFSNSRSEMNVSTLELGDSALYLCASRGGQYTSTDTQYFGPGTRLTVL.

The chain uses TRBV28 and TRBJ2-3; 8 positions match TRBD2. V dropped 7 bases and J dropped 2; count of bases not matched to a gene: 5. CDR1 is MDHEN and CDR2 is SYDVKM in the germline V gene. The CDR3 contains 14 residues. The CDR3 DNA follows: TGTGCCAGCATGTTAGCGGGGCCCACAGATACGCAGTATTTT. Its protein product is CASMLAGPTDTQYF.

This chain uses TRBV25-1 with TRBJ2-1; possible D gene TRBD1, 6 bases. The V end lost 1 base, the J end lost 7 bases, and 23 bases lay between the germline ends. The CDR3 contains 18 residues. CDR1 and CDR2 from the germline V gene are MGHDK and SYGVNS. The CDR3 is CASSEFSKGENSRNEQFF. For the CDR3, the DNA is TGTGCCAGCAGTGAATTCAGTAAGGGGGAGAATTCGAGGAATGAGCAGTTCTTC. The entire variable domain, with the rest obtained from reference TRBV25-1 and TRBJ2-1, is as follows: EADIYQTPRYLVIGTGKKITLECSQTMGHDKMYWYQQDPGMELHLIHYSYGVNSTEKGDLSSESTVSRIRTEHFPLTLESARPSHTSQYLCASSEFSKGENSRNEQFFGPGTRLTVL.

The V and J genes are TRBV29-1 and TRBJ1-5, with D perhaps TRBD1 (5 bases). CDR3 length: 15 amino acids. Trimming stripped 2 bases from V and 5 bases from J, with 16 bases between. Looked up from germline, CDR1 is SQVTM and CDR2 is ANQGSEA. CDR3 in DNA: TGCAGCGTTGAACGGGTAGACAGAACCGATCAGCCCCAGCATTTT. Translating gives CSVERVDRTDQPQHF.